One sample yielded the 10 T cell receptor beta chains listed below, sequenced in a study of CD8 T cells in Susac syndrome. The RNA input was roughly 0.45 to 1 ug, and it was reverse transcribed with random hexamers. TCRdb re-called the immunoSEQ multiplex PCR reads with MiXCR, one entry per CDR3 protein. The table shows tens of thousands of distinct CDR3 sequences, with approximately 96% occurring only once. The sample taken for sequencing was CD8+ T cells from PBMCs. All receptors derive from a human donor with Susac syndrome.

The V call is TRBV6-6, the J call TRBJ2-5, with D hard to call. The germline V and J ends were trimmed by 6 bases and 5 bases, with 16 bases remaining between them. The germline V gene has CDR1 MNHNY and CDR2 SVGAGI (reference sequence). The CDR3 has 14 amino acids. This CDR3 reads CASRPTSLGETQYF. Here the CDR3 DNA reads TGTGCCAGCAGGCCGACCTCTCTAGGGGAGACCCAGTACTTC.

DNA for the CDR3: TGTGCCAGTAATCAGTTACCCTCCTCCTACAATGAGCAGTTCTTC. Protein product: CASNQLPSSYNEQFF. The chain uses TRBV19 and TRBJ2-1; no reliable D call. V lost 7 bases to trimming and J lost 0 bases, with 13 bases between them. This CDR3 is 15 amino acids long. Germline V gene lookup returns CDR1 LNHDA and CDR2 SQIVND (reference sequence).

The V call is TRBV18, the J call TRBJ2-7; 12 bases are a match to TRBD2. With 4 bases clipped from V and 0 bases from J, the junction kept 7 bases outside the gene matches. Germline V gene sequence: CDR1 KGHSH, CDR2 LQKENI. The CDR3 runs to 17 residues. The DNA of the CDR3 is TGTGCCAGCTCACTTGCCAGGACTAGCGGGACCTCCTACGAGCAGTACTTC. Encoded protein: CASSLARTSGTSYEQYF.

This clonotype came up a few times. CDR3 residues: CSARDQPIQETQYF. In nucleotides, the CDR3 is TGCAGTGCTAGAGATCAGCCAATCCAAGAGACCCAGTACTTC. V is TRBV20-1 and J is TRBJ2-5; D call uncertain. V gave up 0 bases and J gave up 1 base, with 9 bases separating them. Germline CDR1 DFQATT, CDR2 SNEGSKA (reference sequence). CDR3 length equals 14 residues.

This sequence joins TRBV9 and TRBJ2-7; 11 nucleotides match TRBD2. Germline CDR1 and CDR2: SGDLS and YYNGEE. This CDR3 contains 15 residues. The V and J ends lost 0 bases and 4 bases, in that order; junction bases with no gene match: 3. The CDR3 nucleotides are TGTGCCAGCAGCGTAGGTAGCGGGGGGGCATACGAGCAGTACGTC. Protein: CASSVGSGGAYEQYV.

The chain joins TRBV11-2 to TRBJ2-1; TRBD2 matches 7 bases. The germline CDR1 and CDR2 sequences are SGHAT and FQNNGV. The trim removed 2 bases at V and 4 bases at J, leaving 5 bases unmatched. The CDR3 is made up of 15 amino acids. Written as DNA, the CDR3 is TGTGCCAGCAGCTTACAGCGGGGAGTTTACAATGAGCAGTTCTTC. This codes for CASSLQRGVYNEQFF.

The chain joins TRBV13 to TRBJ1-6, with 7 bases that match TRBD1. Per the germline V gene, CDR1 is PRHDT and CDR2 is FYEKMQ (reference sequence). There are 16 residues in the CDR3. The V gene end was trimmed by 5 bases and the J gene end by 4 bases; junction bases not matched to a gene: 8. CDR3 DNA: TGTGCCAGCAGCCGTGAGACAGGGAGATATAATTCACCCCTCCACTTT. This sequence encodes CASSRETGRYNSPLHF.

The chain joins TRBV5-4 to TRBJ2-7; weak D call: TRBD1 (6 bases). Germline CDR1 reads SGHNT; CDR2 reads YYREEE (reference sequence). CDR3 length: 14 amino acids. V lost 4 bases, J lost 5 bases, and 16 bases lay in between. The CDR3 here is CASSHPYRANEQYF. For the CDR3, the DNA is TGTGCCAGCAGCCACCCGTACAGGGCAAACGAGCAGTACTTC.

The chain recombines TRBV30 with TRBJ2-7; 12 nucleotides align to TRBD2. The CDR3 runs 15 residues. The trim removed 4 bases at V and 4 bases at J, leaving 8 bases unmatched. Looked up from germline, CDR1 is GTSNPN and CDR2 is SVGIG (reference sequence). As DNA, the CDR3 is TGTGCCTGGATACCAGGACTAGCGGGAAAATACGAGCAGTACTTC. Its protein product is CAWIPGLAGKYEQYF. The entire variable domain, with the rest obtained from reference TRBV30 and TRBJ2-7, is as follows: SQTIHQWPATLVQPVGSPLSLECTVEGTSNPNLYWYRQAAGRGLQLLFYSVGIGQISSEVPQNLSASRPQDRQFILSSKKLLLSDSGFYLCAWIPGLAGKYEQYFGPGTRLTVT.

This clonotype was detected only once. V gene TRBV30 combines with J gene TRBJ2-7; tentative D call: TRBD1 (6 bases). Per the germline V gene, CDR1 is GTSNPN and CDR2 is SVGIG (reference sequence). V shed 6 bases and J shed 0 bases, with 12 bases lying between them. The CDR3 sequence is 13 residues long. The CDR3 is CACLDSSSYEQYF. The CDR3 nucleotides read TGTGCCTGTCTGGACAGCTCCTCCTACGAGCAGTACTTC.